These 21 T cell receptor beta chains were sequenced from one sample in a study of blood T cell repertoires in COVID-19. Sequencing used immunoSEQ multiplex PCR; TCRdb keeps in-frame clones, though not all of them. The table shows around 200,000 clones, with roughly 89% occurring only once. Input material: peripheral blood. The source of these receptors is a man aged 35 to 55 with acute or convalescent COVID-19.

This chain uses TRBV6-5 with TRBJ2-7, with 10 bases that match TRBD1. The V segment lost 5 bases and the J segment 5 bases; nucleotides outside the gene matches: 3. CDR1 is MNHEY, CDR2 SVGAGI, per germline. CDR3 length: 13 residues. CDR3 sequence reads: CASSRDRGNEQYF. CDR3 nucleotide sequence: TGTGCCAGCAGTAGGGACAGGGGTAACGAGCAGTACTTC.

V usage is TRBV9 and J usage is TRBJ1-2; D is unclear. V shed 0 bases and J shed 3 bases, with 15 bases lying between them. The CDR3 runs 16 residues. CDR1 and CDR2 (germline): SGDLS, YYNGEE. The DNA of the CDR3 is TGTGCCAGCAGCGTAGACGCGGGTGGGGAAGACTATGGCTACACCTTC. Translation: CASSVDAGGEDYGYTF.

Details on this clone: A read error may account for a junction end that differs from germline. The chain couples TRBV6-2 or TRBV6-3 to TRBJ2-1; tentatively, D is TRBD1 (5 bases). CDR1 and CDR2 from the germline V gene are MNHEY and SVGEGT. The CDR3 has 13 residues. The CDR3 bases are TGTGCCAGCAGTTACTCGTCAGGGCCCGGAAGGCTCTTC. It translates to CASSYSSGPGRLF.

V gene TRBV5-1 combines with J gene TRBJ1-4; D is uncertain. The CDR3 covers 14 residues. Trimming removed 6 bases from V and 6 bases from J, with 15 bases in between. CDR1 and CDR2 from the germline V gene are SGHRS and YFSETQ. As DNA, the CDR3 is TGCGCCAGCACCCTGGCCGGGGTTGATGAAAAACTGTTTTTT. It specifies CASTLAGVDEKLFF.

The chain employs TRBV5-6 and TRBJ2-7; 9 bases line up with TRBD1. Germline CDR1 reads SGHDT; CDR2 reads YYEEEE. This CDR3 spans 13 amino acids. Here the CDR3 DNA reads TGTGCCAGCAGCTCGACCGGGACAGGGATGGTAGAGGTC. As protein: CASSSTGTGMVEV.

The rearrangement links TRBV19 to TRBJ1-5; 8 bases are a match to TRBD1. The CDR3 is made up of 16 amino acids. The germline V gene has CDR1 LNHDA and CDR2 SQIVND (reference sequence). With V trimmed by 3 bases and J by 4 bases, 8 bases remained unmatched. The CDR3: CASSIPRTGRNQPQHF. For the CDR3, the DNA is TGTGCCAGTAGTATCCCCAGGACAGGGCGTAATCAGCCCCAGCATTTT.

The J gene is TRBJ1-6, the V gene TRBV24-1, with TRBD1 matching 7 bases. CDR1 KGHDR and CDR2 SFDVKD come from the germline V gene. This CDR3 has 17 amino acids. Losses at the gene ends were 4 bases for V and 1 base for J; bases not matched to a gene: 6. As DNA, the CDR3 is TGTGCCACCAGTGAGTGGACAGGAATTTCCTATAATTCACCCCTCCACTTT. Translating it yields CATSEWTGISYNSPLHF.

V and J are TRBV7-9 and TRBJ2-3; the match to TRBD2 covers 10 bases. With V trimmed by 2 bases and J by 5 bases, 10 bases remained unmatched. Germline-derived CDR1 and CDR2 are SEHNR and FQNEAQ (reference sequence). The CDR3 extends over 17 amino acids. The CDR3 protein is CASSLSPQRGGVDTQYF. The CDR3 DNA sequence: TGTGCCAGCAGCTTATCCCCCCAGCGGGGGGGCGTAGATACGCAGTATTTT.

The chain's CDR3 is CASSNQGYGYTF. CDR3 DNA: TGTGCCAGTAGTAATCAGGGCTATGGCTACACCTTC. J is TRBJ1-2 and V is TRBV19, with D possibly TRBD1 on 5 matching bases. Germline values: CDR1 LNHDA, CDR2 SQIVND (reference sequence). Trimming left V 4 bases short and J 4 bases short, with 7 bases between. CDR3 size: 12 residues.

This clone was counted a single time. The rearrangement joins TRBV5-1 to TRBJ2-7; 7 nucleotides agree with TRBD1. The CDR3 length is 15 residues. The V segment lost 1 base and the J segment 0 bases; nucleotides outside the gene matches: 4. Per germline, CDR1 SGHRS and CDR2 YFSETQ. CDR3 region: CASSLRQGGSYEQYF. In nucleotides, the CDR3 is TGCGCCAGCAGCTTGAGACAGGGTGGCTCCTACGAGCAGTACTTC.

By frequency in the sample, this clone is medium-sized. CDR3 bases: TGTGCCAGCAGCCAAGGCGGGGGCGCAGGGTCACCCCTCCACTTT. It is translated as CASSQGGGAGSPLHF. V and J are TRBV27 and TRBJ1-6, with TRBD1 as a possible D gene (6 bases). CDR3 size: 15 residues. The germline V and J ends were trimmed by 6 bases and 10 bases, with 19 bases remaining between them. The V gene's germline CDR1 is MNHEY and CDR2 SMNVEV (reference sequence).

V usage is TRBV7-2 and J usage is TRBJ2-5; 8 bases match TRBD2. The CDR3 spans 15 residues. Per the germline V gene, CDR1 is SGHTA and CDR2 is FQGNSA. J lost 5 bases, V lost 3 bases, and 8 bases had no gene match. The CDR3 DNA reads as TGTGCCAGCAGCTTCGGGGGGGTCTCCCGGGAGACCCAGTACTTC. As protein: CASSFGGVSRETQYF.

The chain combines TRBV19 with TRBJ1-2; possibly TRBD1 for D (5 bases). The germline gives CDR1 LNHDA, CDR2 SQIVND (reference sequence). The germline V and J ends were trimmed by 8 bases and 5 bases, with 27 bases remaining between them. The CDR3 extends over 17 amino acids. In DNA form, the CDR3 reads TGTGCCAGTTTCCCGGGACGGGGAGGTACTTTTATTTATGGCTACACCTTC. Translated, it gives CASFPGRGGTFIYGYTF.

This chain's CDR3 is CASSVGGGTYNEQFF. Here the CDR3 DNA reads TGTGCCAGCAGCGTAGGGGGCGGAACCTACAATGAGCAGTTCTTC. The V call is TRBV9, the J call TRBJ2-1, with D perhaps TRBD1 (5 bases). The CDR3 is 15 amino acids. The germline V and J ends were trimmed by 0 bases and 2 bases, with 9 bases remaining between them. In germline, CDR1 is SGDLS, CDR2 YYNGEE.

The chain has TRBV7-9 and TRBJ1-2; D is unresolved. Germline lookup yields CDR1 SEHNR and CDR2 FQNEAQ (reference sequence). CDR3 length: 14 amino acids. V was shortened by 1 base and J by 0 bases, with 6 bases between the two germline ends. The CDR3 bases are TGTGCCAGCAGCTTAGGGGCCACTAACTATGGCTACACCTTC. Its protein is CASSLGATNYGYTF.

V is TRBV5-4 and J is TRBJ1-4, with TRBD1 matching 9 bases. This CDR3 contains 15 residues. Unmatched junction bases numbered 3, after V lost 1 base and J lost 5 bases. From germline, CDR1 is SGHNT and CDR2 YYREEE (reference sequence). The CDR3 sequence is CASSLIGTGNEKLFF. In DNA form, the CDR3 reads TGTGCCAGCAGCTTGATTGGGACAGGGAATGAAAAACTGTTTTTT.

The chain uses TRBV5-1 and TRBJ1-3, with TRBD1 as a possible D gene (5 bases). Deletions cut 4 bases from V and 0 bases from J, with 14 bases between. Germline V gene data show CDR1 as SGHRS and CDR2 as YFSETQ. The CDR3 sequence is 16 residues long. CDR3 in amino acids: CASSAGTWGSGNTIYF. DNA of the CDR3: TGCGCCAGCAGCGCAGGGACTTGGGGCTCTGGAAACACCATATATTTT.

In DNA, the CDR3 is TGTGCCAGCAGCCTGGGACAGCCCGTCCGCCAAGAGACCCAGTACTTC. Residues: CASSLGQPVRQETQYF. The V gene is TRBV7-2, the J gene TRBJ2-5; 7 bases are a match to TRBD1. The ends lost 5 bases at V and 1 base at J; junction bases unmatched: 10. The germline CDR1 and CDR2 sequences are SGHTA and FQGNSA. There are 16 residues in the CDR3.

This sequence joins TRBV12-3 or TRBV12-4 and TRBJ2-1; D gene uncertain. V dropped 7 bases and J dropped 8 bases, with 12 bases sitting between them. The CDR3 loop spans 12 amino acids. This CDR3 reads CASNPPGYEQFF. CDR3 DNA: TGTGCCAGCAACCCTCCAGGCTATGAGCAGTTCTTC.

The gene calls are TRBV21-1 and TRBJ1-5. TRBV21-1 is shown as a pseudogene. The CDR3 is 13 amino acids. CDR3 sequence (DNA): TGTGCCAGCAGCAAAGCGGGGAGTCAGCCCCAGCATTTT. Amino acids: CASSKAGSQPQHF.

This sequence joins TRBV11-2 and TRBJ1-4; tentatively, D is TRBD1 (5 bases). Germline assignment: CDR1 SGHAT and CDR2 FQNNGV. The CDR3 has 15 residues. The germline V and J ends were trimmed by 6 bases and 0 bases, with 11 bases remaining between them. The CDR3 nucleotides are TGTGCCAGCAGGCGACAGCTTGCAACTAATGAAAAACTGTTTTTT. It translates to CASRRQLATNEKLFF.